These 15 T cell receptor beta chains were sequenced from one sample in a study of blood T cell repertoires in COVID-19. The data were produced by immunoSEQ multiplex PCR, yet TCRdb's version contains in-frame clones alone and is incomplete. Among a few hundred thousand clones, around 87% were seen once, and the ten largest hold 7.2%. Sequencing input: PBMCs or T cells enriched from blood (not recorded which). The source is a man aged 30 to 39 in a cohort exposed to, infected with or recovered from COVID-19 (not recorded which).

This clone came up once. The chain's CDR3 is CASSSPIRTAWGNTEAFF. In DNA form, the CDR3 reads TGTGCCAGTAGTTCACCCATTAGGACAGCTTGGGGGAACACTGAAGCTTTCTTT. The V and J genes are TRBV19 and TRBJ1-1; perhaps TRBD1 as D (6 bases). The germline V gene encodes CDR1 LNHDA and CDR2 SQIVND (reference sequence). This CDR3 contains 18 residues. V was trimmed by 5 bases and J by 1 base, leaving 23 bases between them.

The V call is TRBV28, the J call TRBJ1-3, with 12 bases aligning to TRBD1. Germline assignment: CDR1 MDHEN and CDR2 SYDVKM. CDR3 length: 17 amino acids. V was clipped by 7 bases and J by 1 base; unmatched bases: 8. The CDR3 spells CASTFGTGGFSGNTIYF. In DNA, the CDR3 is TGTGCCAGCACCTTCGGGACAGGGGGCTTTTCTGGAAACACCATATATTTT.

The rearrangement uses TRBV25-1 and TRBJ2-3; tentative D call: TRBD2 (6 bases). CDR1 MGHDK and CDR2 SYGVNS come from the germline V gene. CDR3 length: 15 amino acids. The V end was cut by 1 base, the J end by 0 bases, with 8 bases between. The CDR3 is CASSEWGTSTDTQYF. In nucleotides, the CDR3 is TGTGCCAGCAGTGAATGGGGGACTAGCACAGATACGCAGTATTTT.

The chain combines TRBV6-5 with TRBJ2-1; no reliable D call. The length of the CDR3 is 16 residues. The V gene lost 0 bases and the J gene lost 3 bases, with 12 bases spanning the gap. The germline V gene has CDR1 MNHEY and CDR2 SVGAGI. The CDR3 DNA reads TGTGCCAGCAGTTACTCCGGCGCGAGGTTCTACAATGAGCAGTTCTTC. This translates into CASSYSGARFYNEQFF.

This rearrangement joins TRBV19 to TRBJ2-2, with TRBD1 identical over 7 bases. J lost 4 bases, V lost 2 bases, and 7 bases had no gene match. Per germline, CDR1 LNHDA and CDR2 SQIVND (reference sequence). This CDR3 spans 16 amino acids. The CDR3 coding sequence is TGTGCCAGTAGTATACCCGAGGGGGCGGGCACCGGGGAGCTGTTTTTT. Encoded protein: CASSIPEGAGTGELFF.

The rearrangement links TRBV15 to TRBJ2-3; 13 bases are a match to TRBD2. V trimming: 1 base; J trimming: 4 bases; junction bases outside the gene matches: 5. Germline CDR1 reads LNHNV; CDR2 reads YYDKDF (reference sequence). This CDR3 has 17 residues. CDR3 sequence: CATSRGGTSGTADTQYF. The CDR3 coding sequence is TGTGCCACCAGCAGAGGGGGGACTAGCGGGACCGCAGATACGCAGTATTTT.

The rearrangement joins TRBV6-6 to TRBJ2-6; a weak D match, TRBD2 (5 bases). Looked up from germline, CDR1 is MNHNY and CDR2 is SVGAGI (reference sequence). The CDR3 runs to 17 residues. Trimming pared 5 bases from V and 0 bases from J, leaving 14 bases between. CDR3 DNA: TGTGCCAGCAGTCGCCGGGGAGTAAGCTCTGGGGCCAACGTCCTGACTTTC. Translating gives CASSRRGVSSGANVLTF.

This clone came up a few times. The chain carries TRBV29-1 and TRBJ2-7; tentative D call: TRBD2 (5 bases). Germline CDR1 reads SQVTM; CDR2 reads ANQGSEA. This CDR3 is built from 11 residues. V lost 8 bases and J lost 0, with 8 bases in between. This CDR3 is CSIGDSYEQYF. The CDR3 nucleotides are TGCAGCATCGGGGACTCCTACGAGCAGTACTTC.

This chain joins TRBV7-2 and TRBJ1-2, with 9 bases lining up with TRBD1. After removal of 2 bases from V and 5 bases from J, the junction contained 6 bases not matched to a gene. The germline V gene encodes CDR1 SGHTA and CDR2 FQGNSA. The CDR3 is 15 amino acids. The CDR3 DNA is TGTGCCAGCAGCTTATCTCCCGGGACAGGGTATGGCTACACCTTC. Translating it yields CASSLSPGTGYGYTF.

The chain has TRBV28 and TRBJ1-2; 7 bases are shared with TRBD1. V gave up 3 bases and J gave up 4 bases; unmatched junction bases: 8. CDR1 MDHEN and CDR2 SYDVKM come from the germline V gene. This CDR3 contains 15 residues. CDR3 nucleotides: TGTGCCAGCAGTTTGAGGGGGCGTCTTCTCTATGGCTACACCTTC. This translates into CASSLRGRLLYGYTF.

The CDR3 reads CAISESRTGTYNEQFF. In DNA form, the CDR3 reads TGTGCCATCAGTGAGTCGAGGACAGGGACGTACAATGAGCAGTTCTTC. The chain has TRBV10-3 and TRBJ2-1; 8 nucleotides match TRBD1. The J segment lost 4 bases and the V segment lost 0 bases, leaving 5 bases of the junction unmatched. The length of the CDR3 is 16 residues. Germline values: CDR1 ENHRY, CDR2 SYGVKD.

The chain uses TRBV6-5 and TRBJ2-1; perhaps TRBD2 as D (6 bases). Between the trimmed V and J ends, which lost 6 bases and 0 bases, there was a span of 12 bases. The CDR3 spans 15 residues. The germline V gene has CDR1 MNHEY and CDR2 SVGAGI. The CDR3 nucleotides are TGTGCCAGCAGAATTAGCGGATTCTCCTACAATGAGCAGTTCTTC. This translates into CASRISGFSYNEQFF.

This clone was detected a few times. This chain connects TRBV10-3 to TRBJ2-7; 8 bases line up with TRBD2. CDR3 size: 14 residues. The V gene end was trimmed by 6 bases and the J gene end by 5 bases; junction bases not matched to a gene: 9. The V gene's germline CDR1 is ENHRY and CDR2 SYGVKD. CDR3 residues: CAISPTSGSNEQYF. DNA of the CDR3: TGTGCCATCAGCCCCACGAGCGGGAGCAACGAGCAGTACTTC.

The genes are TRBV2 and TRBJ1-1; 8 bases agree with TRBD1. The CDR3 spans 14 residues. CDR1 and CDR2 from the germline V gene are SNHLY and FYNNEI. The J segment lost 5 bases and the V segment lost 5 bases, leaving 7 bases of the junction unmatched. The CDR3 reads CASSYGQGGTEAFF. The CDR3 DNA follows: TGTGCCAGCAGTTACGGACAGGGAGGAACTGAAGCTTTCTTT.

This sequence joins TRBV29-1 and TRBJ2-1, with TRBD2 matching 14 bases. CDR3 length equals 14 residues. The J segment lost 5 bases and the V segment lost 6 bases, leaving 3 bases of the junction unmatched. Germline CDR1 is SQVTM and CDR2 is ANQGSEA. CDR3 in amino acids: CSVWTSGRNNEQFF. DNA of the CDR3: TGCAGCGTATGGACTAGCGGGAGGAACAATGAGCAGTTCTTC.